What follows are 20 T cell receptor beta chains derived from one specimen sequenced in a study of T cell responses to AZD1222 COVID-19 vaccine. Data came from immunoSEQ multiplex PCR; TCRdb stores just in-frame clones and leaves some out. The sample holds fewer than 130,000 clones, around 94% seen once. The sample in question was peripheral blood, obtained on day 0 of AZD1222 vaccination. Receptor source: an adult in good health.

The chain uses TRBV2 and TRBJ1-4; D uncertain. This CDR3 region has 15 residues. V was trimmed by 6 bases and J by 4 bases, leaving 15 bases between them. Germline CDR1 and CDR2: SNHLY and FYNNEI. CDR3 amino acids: CASRQMSSLNEKLFF. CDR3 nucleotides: TGTGCCAGCAGACAGATGTCAAGTCTTAATGAAAAACTGTTTTTT.

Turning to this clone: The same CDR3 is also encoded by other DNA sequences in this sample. In DNA form, the CDR3 reads TGTGCCAGCAGCCAAGGGGGCAATCAGCCCCAGCATTTT. Translated: CASSQGGNQPQHF. V and J are TRBV3-1 (or the pseudogene TRBV3-2) and TRBJ1-5; D call uncertain. Trimming pared 1 base from V and 2 bases from J, leaving 3 bases between. Per the germline V gene, CDR1 is LGHDT and CDR2 is YNNKEL (reference sequence). This CDR3 region has 13 residues.

The CDR3 here is CASSPSLTGRMNTEAFF. DNA of the CDR3: TGTGCCAGCAGCCCAAGCCTGACAGGGCGCATGAACACTGAAGCTTTCTTT. This rearrangement joins TRBV7-3 to TRBJ1-1, with 7 bases aligning to TRBD1. V was pared by 5 bases and J by 0 bases, with 12 bases of the junction left unmatched. The CDR3 loop spans 17 amino acids. Germline V gene data show CDR1 as SGHTA and CDR2 as FQGTGA. The whole variable domain, remainder taken from reference TRBV7-3 and TRBJ1-1, is GAGVSQTPSNKVTEKGKYVELRCDPISGHTALYWYRQSLGQGPEFLIYFQGTGAADDSGLPNDRFFAVRPEGSVSTLKIQRTERGDSAVYLCASSPSLTGRMNTEAFFGQGTRLTVV.

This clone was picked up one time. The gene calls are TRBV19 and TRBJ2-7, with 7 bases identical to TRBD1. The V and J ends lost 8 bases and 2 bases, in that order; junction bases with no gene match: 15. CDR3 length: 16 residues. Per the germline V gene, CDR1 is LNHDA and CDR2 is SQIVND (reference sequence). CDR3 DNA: TGTGCCAGTGGCATGACAGGGATACCCGGGACCTACGAGCAGTACTTC. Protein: CASGMTGIPGTYEQYF. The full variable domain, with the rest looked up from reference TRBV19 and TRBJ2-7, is DGGITQSPKYLFRKEGQNVTLSCEQNLNHDAMYWYRQDPGQGLRLIYYSQIVNDFQKGDIAEGYSVSREKKESFPLTVTSAQKNPTAFYLCASGMTGIPGTYEQYFGPGTRLTVT.

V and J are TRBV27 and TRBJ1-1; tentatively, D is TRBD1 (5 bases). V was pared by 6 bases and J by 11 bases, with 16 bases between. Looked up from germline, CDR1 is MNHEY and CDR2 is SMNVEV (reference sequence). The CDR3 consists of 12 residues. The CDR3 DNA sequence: TGTGCCAGCAGAGAGCCAGGGTCGGCGGCTTTCTTT. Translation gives CASREPGSAAFF.

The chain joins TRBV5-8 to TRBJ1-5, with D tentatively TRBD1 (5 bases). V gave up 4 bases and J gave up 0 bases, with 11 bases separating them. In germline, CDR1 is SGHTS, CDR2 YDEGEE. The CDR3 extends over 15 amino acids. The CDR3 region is CASSEGTVSNQPQHF. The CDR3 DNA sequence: TGTGCCAGCAGCGAAGGGACGGTTAGCAATCAGCCCCAGCATTTT. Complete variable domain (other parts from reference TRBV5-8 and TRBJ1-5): EAGVTQSPTHLIKTRGQQATLRCSPISGHTSVYWYQQALGLGLQFLLWYDEGEERNRGNFPPRFSGRQFPNYSSELNVNALELEDSALYLCASSEGTVSNQPQHFGDGTRLSIL.

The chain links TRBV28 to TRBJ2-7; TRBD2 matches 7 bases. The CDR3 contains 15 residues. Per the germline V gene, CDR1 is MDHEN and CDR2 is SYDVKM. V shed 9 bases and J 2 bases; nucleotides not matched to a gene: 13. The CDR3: CASGGVGQPAYEQYF. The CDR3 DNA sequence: TGTGCCAGTGGGGGGGTTGGGCAGCCTGCCTACGAGCAGTACTTC. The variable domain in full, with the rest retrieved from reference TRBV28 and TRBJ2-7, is DVKVTQSSRYLVKRTGEKVFLECVQDMDHENMFWYRQDPGLGLRLIYFSYDVKMKEKGDIPEGYSVSREKKERFSLILESASTNQTSMYLCASGGVGQPAYEQYFGPGTRLTVT.

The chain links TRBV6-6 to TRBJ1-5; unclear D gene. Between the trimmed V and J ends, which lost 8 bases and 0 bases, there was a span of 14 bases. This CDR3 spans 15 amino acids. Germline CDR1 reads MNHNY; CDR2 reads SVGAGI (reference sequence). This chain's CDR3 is CASRSDGYSNQPQHF. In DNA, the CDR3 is TGTGCCAGCCGGTCGGACGGCTATAGCAATCAGCCCCAGCATTTT.

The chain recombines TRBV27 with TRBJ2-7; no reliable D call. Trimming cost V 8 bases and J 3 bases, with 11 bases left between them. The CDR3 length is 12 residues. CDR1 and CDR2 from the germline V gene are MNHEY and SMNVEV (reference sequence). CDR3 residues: CASGESNYEQYF. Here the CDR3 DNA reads TGTGCCAGCGGGGAAAGTAACTACGAGCAGTACTTC.

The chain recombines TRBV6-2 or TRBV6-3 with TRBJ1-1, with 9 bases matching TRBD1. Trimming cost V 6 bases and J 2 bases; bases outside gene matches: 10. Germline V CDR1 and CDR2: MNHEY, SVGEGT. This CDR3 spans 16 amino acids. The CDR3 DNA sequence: TGTGCCAGCAGCTGGGACAGGGCGGCAATAAACACTGAAGCTTTCTTT. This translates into CASSWDRAAINTEAFF.

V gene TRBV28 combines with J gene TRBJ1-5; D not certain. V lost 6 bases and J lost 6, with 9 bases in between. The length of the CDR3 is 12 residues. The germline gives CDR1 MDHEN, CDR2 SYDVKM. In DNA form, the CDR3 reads TGTGCCAGCAGCCTCCAGGTTCAGCCCCAGCATTTT. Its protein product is CASSLQVQPQHF.

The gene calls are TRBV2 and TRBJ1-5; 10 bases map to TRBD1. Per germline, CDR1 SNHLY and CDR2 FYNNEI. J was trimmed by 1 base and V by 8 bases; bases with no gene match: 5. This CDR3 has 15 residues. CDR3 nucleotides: TGTGCCAGCGGATTGGACAGGGGGAGCAATCAGCCCCAGCATTTT. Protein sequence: CASGLDRGSNQPQHF.

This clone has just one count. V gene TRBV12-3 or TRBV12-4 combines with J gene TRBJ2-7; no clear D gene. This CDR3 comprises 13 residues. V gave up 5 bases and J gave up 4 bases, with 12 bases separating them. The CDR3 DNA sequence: TGTGCCAGCAGTCCTGTTAATGCTTACGAGCAGTACTTC. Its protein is CASSPVNAYEQYF.

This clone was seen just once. CDR3 residues: CASGGNTGELFF. DNA of the CDR3: TGCGCCAGCGGAGGGAACACCGGGGAGCTGTTTTTT. V is TRBV10-1 and J is TRBJ2-2; weak D call: TRBD2 (5 bases). Germline V CDR1 and CDR2: WNHNN, SYGVQD (reference sequence). The ends were cut back, 8 bases at V and 1 base at J, with 5 bases in the middle. The CDR3 sequence is 12 residues long.

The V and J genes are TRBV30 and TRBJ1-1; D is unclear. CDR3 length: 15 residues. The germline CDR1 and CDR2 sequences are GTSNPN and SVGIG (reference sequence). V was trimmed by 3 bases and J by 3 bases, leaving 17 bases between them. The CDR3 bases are TGTGCCTGGAGCGACTTTGTGGGTATGGACACTGAAGCTTTCTTT. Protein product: CAWSDFVGMDTEAFF.

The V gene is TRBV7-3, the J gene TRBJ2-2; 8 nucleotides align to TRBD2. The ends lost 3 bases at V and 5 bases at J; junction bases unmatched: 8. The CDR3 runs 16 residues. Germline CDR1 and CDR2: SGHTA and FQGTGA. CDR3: CASSFGQRGSTGELFF. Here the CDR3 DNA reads TGTGCCAGCAGCTTCGGCCAGCGGGGGAGTACCGGGGAGCTGTTTTTT.

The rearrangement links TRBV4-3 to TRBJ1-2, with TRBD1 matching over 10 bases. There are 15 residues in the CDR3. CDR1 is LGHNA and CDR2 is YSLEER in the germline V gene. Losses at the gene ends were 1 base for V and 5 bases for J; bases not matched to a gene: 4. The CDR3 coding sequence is TGCGCCAGCAGCCAAGGCAGGGGACAGGGGTATGGCTACACCTTC. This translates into CASSQGRGQGYGYTF.

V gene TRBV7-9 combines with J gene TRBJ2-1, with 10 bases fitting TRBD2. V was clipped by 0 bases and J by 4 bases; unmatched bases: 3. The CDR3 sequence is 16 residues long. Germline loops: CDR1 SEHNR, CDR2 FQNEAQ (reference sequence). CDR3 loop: CASSLAGLAEYNEQFF. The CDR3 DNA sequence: TGTGCCAGCAGCTTAGCCGGACTAGCGGAGTACAATGAGCAGTTCTTC.

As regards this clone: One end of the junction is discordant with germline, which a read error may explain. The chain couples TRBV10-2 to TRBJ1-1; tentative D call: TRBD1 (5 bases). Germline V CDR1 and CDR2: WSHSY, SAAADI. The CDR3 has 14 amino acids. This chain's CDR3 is CASSTGRPNAEAFF. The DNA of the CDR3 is TGCGCCAGCTCTACGGGGCGCCCGAACGCTGAAGCTTTCTTT.

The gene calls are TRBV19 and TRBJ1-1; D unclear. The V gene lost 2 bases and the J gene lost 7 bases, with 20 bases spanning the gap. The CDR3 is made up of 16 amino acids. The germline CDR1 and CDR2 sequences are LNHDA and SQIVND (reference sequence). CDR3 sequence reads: CASSISRWRTPDEAFF. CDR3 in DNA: TGTGCCAGTAGTATAAGTCGGTGGCGGACGCCTGATGAAGCTTTCTTT.